This T cell receptor (beta chain) derives from a study of identical twins. The study, taken as a whole, reports: Shared out-of-frame alpha sequences (those common to twins) showed excess low generation probability. Beta out-of-frame sequences showed weaker excess twin sharing.

The germline V gene has CDR1 DFQATT and CDR2 SNEGSKA (reference sequence). V was shortened by 1 base and J by 0 bases, with 14 bases between the two germline ends. The CDR3 loop spans 16 amino acids. MiXCR, applied by TCRdb to the 5' RACE reads, yields one record per CDR3 protein. The sample holds about 1.7 million distinct CDR3 sequences, under 35% seen once. Of note for this clonotype: Its antigen remains unidentified.

Source material: cord blood. The chain recombines TRBV20-1 with TRBJ2-3; D ambiguous. The sequence was obtained from a newborn girl in good health. In DNA form, the CDR3 reads TGCAGTGCTAGAGTTGTCCCTGCGTTTAGCACAGATACGCAGTATTTT. Its protein is CSARVVPAFSTDTQYF.